The 17 T cell receptor beta chains listed next were all sequenced from one sample in a study of blood T cell repertoires in COVID-19. The repertoire was sequenced with immunoSEQ multiplex PCR; TCRdb's copy has only in-frame clones and lacks some. This sample has 200,000 or so clones, with about nine tenths found just once. The sequencing sample was made of peripheral blood. The receptors come from a man aged 60-69 years who had recovered from COVID-19.

The J gene is TRBJ1-2, the V gene TRBV7-9, with 8 bases identical to TRBD1. This CDR3 contains 16 residues. Germline assignment: CDR1 SEHNR and CDR2 FQNEAQ (reference sequence). The trim removed 4 bases at V and 4 bases at J, leaving 11 bases unmatched. CDR3 DNA: TGTGCCAGCAGCTACGGACAGGGCCGGTTGGGCTATGGCTACACCTTC. This translates into CASSYGQGRLGYGYTF.

The chain combines TRBV6-5 with TRBJ2-1, with 8 nucleotides matching TRBD1. Germline values: CDR1 MNHEY, CDR2 SVGAGI. The CDR3 covers 14 residues. V shed 6 bases and J 7 bases; nucleotides not matched to a gene: 8. CDR3: CASRPTGAGNEQFF. As DNA, the CDR3 is TGTGCCAGCAGACCGACAGGGGCGGGGAATGAGCAGTTCTTC.

The table lists this clone with a count of one. The genes are TRBV29-1 and TRBJ2-2, with D hard to call. The germline V gene has CDR1 SQVTM and CDR2 ANQGSEA. The length of the CDR3 is 13 residues. V was cut by 3 bases and J by 0 bases, with 5 bases left in between. CDR3 sequence reads: CSVDYANTGELFF. As DNA, the CDR3 is TGCAGCGTTGACTATGCGAACACCGGGGAGCTGTTTTTT.

V usage is TRBV3-1 (or the pseudogene TRBV3-2) and J usage is TRBJ2-3; tentative D call: TRBD2 (6 bases). V lost 0 bases to trimming and J lost 1 base, with 14 bases between them. The CDR3 runs 17 residues. CDR1 and CDR2 from the germline V gene are LGHDT and YNNKEL (reference sequence). This CDR3 reads CASSQEGWSGRTDTQYF. The CDR3 DNA reads as TGTGCCAGCAGCCAAGAAGGGTGGAGCGGGCGCACAGATACGCAGTATTTT.

This chain uses TRBV14 with TRBJ2-3; D uncertain. V was cut by 0 bases and J by 0 bases, with 7 bases left in between. Germline-derived CDR1 and CDR2 are SGHDN and FVKESK. The CDR3 spans 15 residues. The CDR3 reads CASSQEWQSTDTQYF. The CDR3 nucleotides read TGTGCCAGCAGCCAAGAGTGGCAGAGCACAGATACGCAGTATTTT.

The rearrangement links TRBV28 to TRBJ1-1; D gene unclear. The V gene's germline CDR1 is MDHEN and CDR2 SYDVKM. This CDR3 contains 11 residues. V lost 4 bases and J 4 bases, leaving 4 bases between the germline ends. DNA for the CDR3: TGTGCCAGCAGTTCTCCCACTGAAGCTTTCTTT. Its protein product is CASSSPTEAFF.

The rearrangement links TRBV12-3 or TRBV12-4 to TRBJ1-4; the D is unclear. V was clipped by 7 bases and J by 4 bases, with 7 bases between them. This CDR3 has 12 residues. The CDR3 nucleotides are TGTGCCAGCAAAGCGGATAATGAAAAACTGTTTTTT. Protein sequence: CASKADNEKLFF.

The chain links TRBV28 to TRBJ1-1; maybe TRBD1 (5 bases). V was trimmed by 5 bases and J by 6 bases, leaving 13 bases between them. The germline gives CDR1 MDHEN, CDR2 SYDVKM. CDR3 length: 13 amino acids. The CDR3 is CASSLTWGAEAFF. The CDR3 region has the DNA TGTGCCAGCAGTCTCACTTGGGGGGCTGAAGCTTTCTTT.

This clone has just a few counts. V is TRBV6-1 and J is TRBJ1-3, with unresolved D. From germline, CDR1 is MNHNS and CDR2 SASEGT. The CDR3 consists of 19 residues. Trimming pared 1 base from V and 0 bases from J, leaving 19 bases between. The CDR3: CASSEGWTKAGLSGNTIYF. The CDR3 DNA sequence: TGTGCCAGCAGTGAAGGATGGACTAAGGCAGGCCTCTCTGGAAACACCATATATTTT.

The chain combines TRBV28 with TRBJ1-2; 7 positions match TRBD1. This CDR3 spans 15 amino acids. In germline, CDR1 is MDHEN, CDR2 SYDVKM. With 4 bases clipped from V and 5 bases from J, the junction kept 10 bases outside the gene matches. CDR3 in amino acids: CASSWNDREMYGYTF. DNA for the CDR3: TGTGCCAGCAGTTGGAACGACAGGGAGATGTATGGCTACACCTTC.

The chain couples TRBV7-9 to TRBJ1-1; TRBD1 agrees at 9 bases. V lost 1 base, J lost 4 bases, and 4 bases stayed unmatched. Germline assignment: CDR1 SEHNR and CDR2 FQNEAQ (reference sequence). This CDR3 spans 15 amino acids. The CDR3 loop reads CASSLGDRVGTEAFF. The CDR3 DNA follows: TGTGCCAGCAGCTTAGGGGACAGGGTTGGCACTGAAGCTTTCTTT.

This clone has more than one count but fewer than ten. The rearrangement uses TRBV5-6 and TRBJ2-7, with D maybe TRBD2 (5 bases). The CDR3 has 13 residues. V lost 2 bases and J lost 6, with 12 bases in between. Germline assignment: CDR1 SGHDT and CDR2 YYEEEE. As DNA, the CDR3 is TGTGCCAGCAGCTTACCTCGACGGGGCGAGCAGTACTTC. Translating gives CASSLPRRGEQYF.

This chain uses TRBV2 with TRBJ2-3; 10 bases fit TRBD2. This CDR3 is built from 16 residues. The J segment lost 11 bases and the V segment lost 4 bases, leaving 15 bases of the junction unmatched. Looked up from germline, CDR1 is SNHLY and CDR2 is FYNNEI. The CDR3 DNA is TGTGCCAGCAGTGGGGGAATAGCGGGAGGTCCAGGGAAGCAGTATTTT. Encoded protein: CASSGGIAGGPGKQYF.

This chain joins TRBV3-1 (or the pseudogene TRBV3-2) and TRBJ2-7; 9 nucleotides line up with TRBD1. V dropped 4 bases and J dropped 7; count of bases not matched to a gene: 5. The CDR3 length is 13 residues. Germline V gene data show CDR1 as LGHDT and CDR2 as YNNKEL (reference sequence). CDR3 amino acids: CASSRTGTGEQYF. The CDR3, as DNA: TGTGCCAGCAGCCGAACCGGGACAGGGGAGCAGTACTTC.

The V gene is TRBV11-2, the J gene TRBJ2-5; 7 bases fit TRBD1. CDR1 is SGHAT and CDR2 is FQNNGV in the germline V gene. With 1 base clipped from V and 2 bases from J, the junction kept 1 base outside the gene matches. The CDR3 covers 14 residues. CDR3 coding DNA: TGTGCCAGCAGCTTAGGGGACAGACAAGAGACCCAGTACTTC. Residues: CASSLGDRQETQYF.

This clone was picked up one time. The chain combines TRBV7-2 with TRBJ1-6; 10 nucleotides align to TRBD1. With V trimmed by 4 bases and J by 9 bases, 12 bases remained unmatched. Germline CDR1 is SGHTA and CDR2 is FQGNSA. There are 17 residues in the CDR3. Here the CDR3 reads CASSSTRDRGLGSPLHF. The CDR3 DNA sequence: TGTGCCAGCAGCTCGACCCGGGACAGGGGTTTGGGTTCACCCCTCCACTTT.

This chain uses TRBV2 with TRBJ2-1; tentative D call: TRBD1 (5 bases). Germline V gives CDR1 SNHLY, CDR2 FYNNEI. The CDR3 consists of 12 residues. Trimming shortened V by 10 bases and J by 9 bases, and 16 bases separated the two germline ends. CDR3: CATGQGMGEQFF. The CDR3, as DNA: TGTGCCACCGGGCAGGGAATGGGTGAGCAGTTCTTC.